This T cell receptor (beta chain) originates from a study of T cell clonotyping in hematopoietic cell transplantation. Study-wide points: CD4 and CD8 repertoire contributions could not be separated without sorting.

Remarks on this clone: The antigen remains undetermined.

TCRdb's copy holds only in-frame clones and misses some; the assay was immunoSEQ multiplex PCR. Of fewer than 80,000 clones in the sample, around 94% were seen once. The sample comprised peripheral blood mononuclear cells. This TCR came from a man aged 45-60 years in good health. Some clones in this sample may be carry-over from other donors' samples.

The chain's CDR3 is CASKIGESNQPQHF. The CDR3 DNA follows: TGTGCCAGCAAGATCGGGGAGAGCAATCAGCCCCAGCATTTT. V gene TRBV6-1 combines with J gene TRBJ1-5, with D hard to call. The ends were cut back, 7 bases at V and 1 base at J, with 11 bases in the middle. There are 14 residues in the CDR3. Germline lookup yields CDR1 MNHNS and CDR2 SASEGT.